This entry concerns a single T cell receptor beta chain. No antigen is known for it. This record belongs to a study of T cell repertoires in cytomegalovirus infection. Each CDR3 protein is one row after TCRdb ran MiXCR on the reads. The sample has a few hundred thousand distinct CDR3 sequences, roughly 25% seen once. CDR3 length equals 15 residues. CDR1 and CDR2 (germline): MDHEN, SYDVKM. Trimming left V 7 bases short and J 9 bases short, with 25 bases between. The sequence was obtained from a human donor in good health (CMV status not recorded). Some clones in this sample may be carry-over from other donors' samples. Specimen: cultured PBMCs, collected from culture after CMV antigen stimulation. The chain uses TRBV28 and TRBJ2-7; possible D gene TRBD2, 6 bases. CDR3 protein: CASTPESWGGRGQYF. CDR3 sequence (DNA): TGTGCCAGCACCCCGGAGAGTTGGGGAGGTCGGGGGCAGTACTTC.